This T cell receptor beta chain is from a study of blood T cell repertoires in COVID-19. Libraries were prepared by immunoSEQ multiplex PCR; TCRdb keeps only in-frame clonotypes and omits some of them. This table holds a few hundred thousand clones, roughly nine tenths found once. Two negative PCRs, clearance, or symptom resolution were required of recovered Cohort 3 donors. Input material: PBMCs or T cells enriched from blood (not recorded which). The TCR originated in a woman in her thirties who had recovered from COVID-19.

This CDR3 reads CSVSGNYEQYF. The CDR3, as DNA: TGCAGCGTCTCCGGGAACTACGAGCAGTACTTC. The chain couples TRBV29-1 to TRBJ2-7, with D maybe TRBD2 (5 bases). Per germline, CDR1 SQVTM and CDR2 ANQGSEA. Trimming left V 6 bases short and J 3 bases short, with 9 bases between. The CDR3 has 11 residues.